Shown below are 24 T cell receptor beta chains from a single sample sequenced in a study of T cells in Graves' hyperthyroidism and ophthalmopathy (dated by TCRdb to about 2019). Library creation used multiplex PCR. The sequencer listed for this sample is Illumina HiSeq 2000. The TCR beta CDR3 regions were amplified from RNA transcripts. The TCR CDR3 was subjected to a first round of RT-PCR using the HTBI primer set and the Qiagen OneStep RT-PCR kit. The public reads were run again by TCRdb, first through fastp at Q25 and then through MiXCR, and only productive beta chains were kept. Each record represents a unique CDR3 protein, reported with the most common genes and DNA among its rows. The sample data list under 350,000 distinct CDR3 sequences, and about an eighth of these were observed just once. The top ten clonotypes cover roughly 8.5% of the sample. The sequencing input was blood. The receptors were gathered from a woman younger than 45 with Graves' hyperthyroidism that later progressed to Graves' ophthalmopathy.

The rearrangement joins TRBV7-6 to TRBJ2-3; D is perhaps TRBD2 (6 bases). The length of the CDR3 is 14 residues. Trimming removed 1 base from V and 4 bases from J, with 9 bases in between. Germline CDR1 and CDR2: SGHVS and FNYEAQ. For the CDR3, the DNA is TGTGCCAGCAGCTTAGTGGGGGGTGCAGATACGCAGTATTTT. Protein sequence: CASSLVGGADTQYF.

This clonotype was detected ten times or more. The chain is built from TRBV28 and TRBJ1-1; D not certain. Trimming removed 5 bases from V and 3 bases from J, with 4 bases in between. The CDR3 loop spans 11 amino acids. Germline CDR1 is MDHEN and CDR2 is SYDVKM. The CDR3 DNA sequence: TGTGCCAGCAGTCAGGACACTGAAGCTTTCTTT. This codes for CASSQDTEAFF. The full variable domain, with the rest looked up from reference TRBV28 and TRBJ1-1, is DVKVTQSSRYLVKRTGEKVFLECVQDMDHENMFWYRQDPGLGLRLIYFSYDVKMKEKGDIPEGYSVSREKKERFSLILESASTNQTSMYLCASSQDTEAFFGQGTRLTVV.

The V call is TRBV11-1, the J call TRBJ2-7, with 10 positions matching TRBD1. Germline CDR1 reads SGHAT; CDR2 reads FQDESV (reference sequence). The length of the CDR3 is 16 residues. With 5 bases clipped from V and 1 base from J, the junction kept 8 bases outside the gene matches. Written as DNA, the CDR3 is TGTGCCAGCAGCACGCGCGGGACAGGGGTGTCCTACGAGCAGTACTTC. It is translated as CASSTRGTGVSYEQYF.

This clonotype has a count of ten or more. This sequence joins TRBV28 and TRBJ2-1; the D is unclear. The V and J ends lost 3 bases and 0 bases respectively, with 9 bases between them. CDR1 and CDR2 (germline): MDHEN, SYDVKM. The CDR3 consists of 15 residues. CDR3 sequence: CASSLWVSSYNEQFF. The CDR3 region has the DNA TGTGCCAGCAGTTTGTGGGTAAGCTCCTACAATGAGCAGTTCTTC.

This clonotype occurred once. The CDR3 DNA reads TGCAGTGCTAGTAGTGCCAGCGGGGGATTCGATCGAGCTGAAGCTTTCTTT. This encodes CSASSASGGFDRAEAFF. The chain employs TRBV20-1 and TRBJ1-1; the D gene is possibly TRBD1 (5 bases). Germline assignment: CDR1 DFQATT and CDR2 SNEGSKA (reference sequence). V dropped 3 bases and J dropped 6 bases, with 26 bases sitting between them. The CDR3 spans 17 residues.

This clonotype has at least ten counts. The chain is built from TRBV28 and TRBJ2-1, with 10 bases matching TRBD1. Germline assignment: CDR1 MDHEN and CDR2 SYDVKM. V gave up 0 bases and J gave up 6 bases; unmatched junction bases: 5. This CDR3 is 16 amino acids long. CDR3 coding DNA: TGTGCCAGCAGTTTATGGAGGACAGGGGGGAGCAATGAGCAGTTCTTC. This codes for CASSLWRTGGSNEQFF.

This clonotype was counted ten times or more. The chain combines TRBV20-1 with TRBJ1-5; tentative D call: TRBD1 (5 bases). Trimming removed 1 base from V and 1 base from J, with 17 bases in between. The CDR3 covers 17 residues. Per the germline V gene, CDR1 is DFQATT and CDR2 is SNEGSKA (reference sequence). The CDR3 region has the DNA TGCAGTGCTAGAGTACAAGGGGCCGGTATAAGCAATCAGCCCCAGCATTTT. This codes for CSARVQGAGISNQPQHF.

The table lists this clonotype with many counts. The chain combines TRBV7-3 with TRBJ1-1; possible D gene TRBD1, 6 bases. This CDR3 spans 14 amino acids. Trimming left V 5 bases short and J 3 bases short, with 13 bases between. Germline-derived CDR1 and CDR2 are SGHTA and FQGTGA. The CDR3: CASSPGTGHTEAFF. CDR3 nucleotides: TGTGCCAGCAGCCCCGGAACAGGGCACACTGAAGCTTTCTTT.

This clonotype was seen repeatedly, ten times or more. This chain joins TRBV30 and TRBJ2-1, with 10 positions matching TRBD2. The V and J ends lost 3 bases and 15 bases, in that order; junction bases with no gene match: 11. The CDR3 sequence is 13 residues long. The germline CDR1 and CDR2 sequences are GTSNPN and SVGIG (reference sequence). DNA for the CDR3: TGTGCCTGGAGAAAGGGGCTAGCGGGAGCTTGGTTCTTC. This codes for CAWRKGLAGAWFF.

This clonotype was recorded at least ten times. CDR3 nucleotides: TGTGCCAGCAGCGTCGCAGGATACAATGAGCAGTTCTTC. Encoded protein: CASSVAGYNEQFF. The chain uses TRBV7-3 and TRBJ2-1, with D unclear. CDR1 is SGHTA and CDR2 is FQGTGA in the germline V gene. The CDR3 is 13 amino acids. V shed 5 bases and J shed 4 bases, with 9 bases lying between them.

This clonotype was seen a few times. The chain has TRBV4-1 and TRBJ1-1; no reliable D call. This CDR3 has 12 residues. Germline-derived CDR1 and CDR2 are MGHRA and YSYEKL. V dropped 3 bases and J dropped 8 bases, with 10 bases sitting between them. The CDR3 loop reads CASSHTGVEAFF. The CDR3 coding sequence is TGCGCCAGCAGCCACACTGGCGTCGAAGCTTTCTTT.

This clonotype has ten or more counts. J is TRBJ2-1 and V is TRBV6-1; tentative D call: TRBD2 (5 bases). The V end was cut by 4 bases, the J end by 6 bases, with 16 bases between. The germline CDR1 and CDR2 sequences are MNHNS and SASEGT. The CDR3 consists of 15 residues. The CDR3 DNA is TGTGCCAGCAGTGTCCGGACTTTTAGTACCAATGAGCAGTTCTTC. Translated: CASSVRTFSTNEQFF.

This clonotype was counted at least ten times. The rearrangement joins TRBV10-3 to TRBJ2-7, with D maybe TRBD2 (6 bases). V lost 3 bases and J lost 6, with 15 bases in between. Looked up from germline, CDR1 is ENHRY and CDR2 is SYGVKD. This CDR3 has 14 residues. The CDR3 DNA sequence: TGTGCCATCAGTGATTGGGACTCGGATCGCGAGCAGTACTTC. This translates into CAISDWDSDREQYF.

This clonotype was counted ten times or more. V is TRBV28 and J is TRBJ2-1, with D tentatively TRBD2 (6 bases). This CDR3 is 14 amino acids long. Trimming left V 4 bases short and J 2 bases short, with 9 bases between. Germline V gives CDR1 MDHEN, CDR2 SYDVKM. CDR3 DNA sequence: TGTGCCAGCAGTTACGGGGGACCCTACAATGAGCAGTTCTTC. It yields the protein CASSYGGPYNEQFF.

V and J are TRBV13 and TRBJ2-2; 14 bases are shared with TRBD2. CDR3 length: 18 residues. CDR1 and CDR2 (germline): PRHDT, FYEKMQ (reference sequence). The V and J ends lost 6 bases and 5 bases, in that order; junction bases with no gene match: 11. This CDR3 is CASRLDGTSGSRTGELFF. The CDR3 DNA is TGTGCCAGCAGGCTAGACGGGACTAGCGGGAGTCGGACCGGGGAGCTGTTTTTT.

This clonotype was seen ten or more times. The V call is TRBV12-3 or TRBV12-4, the J call TRBJ1-1; tentative D call: TRBD1 (6 bases). The CDR3 runs 16 residues. The ends were cut back, 4 bases at V and 5 bases at J, with 20 bases in the middle. This CDR3 reads CASSYARTIRGTEAFF. The CDR3 DNA reads TGTGCCAGCAGTTACGCCAGAACGATAAGGGGGACTGAAGCTTTCTTT.

The table lists this clonotype with many counts. The CDR3 protein is CASSLPIGQGAVGYTF. CDR3 bases: TGTGCCAGCAGTTTACCAATAGGACAGGGGGCGGTAGGCTACACCTTC. V is TRBV12-3 or TRBV12-4 and J is TRBJ1-2; 11 positions match TRBD1. The CDR3 totals 16 residues. The V and J ends lost 2 bases and 8 bases, in that order; junction bases with no gene match: 10.

The genes are TRBV5-1 and TRBJ2-7; D uncertain. CDR1 is SGHRS, CDR2 YFSETQ, per germline. The length of the CDR3 is 13 residues. The ends were cut back, 7 bases at V and 3 bases at J, with 14 bases in the middle. The CDR3 DNA follows: TGCGCCAGCGGTCTCGCGAGGAGCTACGAGCAGTACTTC. Translated, it gives CASGLARSYEQYF. The whole variable domain, remainder taken from reference TRBV5-1 and TRBJ2-7, is KAGVTQTPRYLIKTRGQQVTLSCSPISGHRSVSWYQQTPGQGLQFLFEYFSETQRNKGNFPGRFSGRQFSNSRSEMNVSTLELGDSALYLCASGLARSYEQYFGPGTRLTVT.

This clonotype was seen ten or more times. This sequence joins TRBV4-1 and TRBJ1-5; no clear D. Germline V lookup: CDR1 MGHRA, CDR2 YSYEKL. This CDR3 comprises 13 residues. V gave up 3 bases and J gave up 4 bases, with 7 bases separating them. The CDR3 nucleotides read TGCGCCAGCAGCCAGGCGGGGAATCAGCCCCAGCATTTT. Protein sequence: CASSQAGNQPQHF.

Ten or more counts support this clonotype. The junction and the germline gene differ at one end; a read error may be behind it. The V and J genes are TRBV5-1 and TRBJ2-1, with D perhaps assigned TRBD1 or TRBD2 (5 bases each). Germline assignment: CDR1 SGHRS and CDR2 YFSETQ. CDR3 length: 12 residues. In DNA form, the CDR3 reads TGTGCCAGCAGCTTAGAGGGGAATGAGCAGTTCTTC. It is translated as CASSLEGNEQFF.

This clonotype was counted at least ten times. This rearrangement joins TRBV7-2 to TRBJ2-3; either TRBD1 or TRBD2 may fit D (5 bases each). The V gene's germline CDR1 is SGHTA and CDR2 FQGNSA. The CDR3 has 13 amino acids. V dropped 3 bases and J dropped 2 bases, with 6 bases sitting between them. Here the CDR3 reads CASSFGTTDTQYF. The CDR3 DNA sequence: TGTGCCAGCAGCTTTGGGACCACAGATACGCAGTATTTT.

This clonotype showed up many times. The V call is TRBV7-2, the J call TRBJ2-3; no definite D call. The CDR3 has 12 amino acids. V lost 0 bases and J 6 bases, leaving 4 bases between the germline ends. CDR1 and CDR2 from the germline V gene are SGHTA and FQGNSA. CDR3 nucleotides: TGTGCCAGCAGCTTAGCTCTTGATACGCAGTATTTT. This sequence encodes CASSLALDTQYF.

This clonotype was detected ten times or more. The chain is built from TRBV6-1 and TRBJ1-1, with D hard to call. Trimming removed 6 bases at V and 4 bases at J, with 9 bases between. CDR1 MNHNS and CDR2 SASEGT come from the germline V gene. CDR3 length equals 12 residues. The CDR3 DNA sequence: TGTGCCAGCAGGTCGACCGGCACTGAAGCTTTCTTT. Encoded protein: CASRSTGTEAFF.

Of note for this clonotype: The junction differs from germline at one of its ends, possibly a read error. The chain combines TRBV11-2 with TRBJ2-5, with 8 positions matching TRBD2. The CDR3 spans 18 residues. The germline gives CDR1 SGHAT, CDR2 FQNNGV. The CDR3 loop is CTSSLEDLRSGSLKTQYF. Written as DNA, the CDR3 is TGTACCAGCAGCTTGGAGGACTTGCGGAGCGGGAGTCTAAAGACCCAGTACTTC. Variable domain in full (rest from reference TRBV11-2 and TRBJ2-5): EAGVAQSPRYKIIEKRQSVAFWCNPISGHATLYWYQQILGQGPKLLIQFQNNGVVDDSQLPKDRFSAERLKGVDSTLKIQPAKLEDSAVYLCTSSLEDLRSGSLKTQYFGPGTRLLVL.